One T cell receptor (beta chain) is described in this entry. These data belong to a study of blood T cell repertoires in COVID-19. TCRdb keeps only in-frame clones here, not all; method: immunoSEQ multiplex PCR. The sample holds some 200,000 clones, about 80% seen once. Seattle's enrolled individuals joined amid active infection and were then monitored longitudinally. The CDR3 spans 18 residues. The V and J ends lost 1 base and 0 bases respectively, with 18 bases between them. Per germline, CDR1 MGHRA and CDR2 YSYEKL. This chain links TRBV4-1 with TRBJ1-1; D gene ambiguous. Sequencing was performed on peripheral blood. This receptor was taken from a woman of 80 years or more with COVID-19, enrolled during active disease. The CDR3 nucleotides are TGCGCCAGCAGCCAAGGACGAAGCGGACGGCGACTGAACACTGAAGCTTTCTTT. It yields the protein CASSQGRSGRRLNTEAFF.